This T cell receptor (beta chain) was sequenced in a study of blood T cell repertoires in COVID-19. Study background: Sites across the United States, Italy and Spain contributed samples from acute and convalescent COVID-19.

Enrolment of Seattle patients took place during active infection, and they were followed longitudinally. Only a few counts were recorded for this clone. Germline CDR1 reads MNHEY; CDR2 reads SVGAGI. The ends were cut back, 4 bases at V and 0 bases at J, with 9 bases in the middle. This CDR3 comprises 14 residues. In the authors' methods: Estimation of nucleated cell counts relied on the amplification of reference gene primers. TCRdb keeps only in-frame clones here, not all; method: immunoSEQ multiplex PCR. V and J calls and clone size are given by that table; D and trimming were obtained from the DNA. The table has about 250,000 clones, about 91% seen once.

The sequencing sample was made of peripheral blood. The origin of this receptor is a woman in her 30s with COVID-19, enrolled during active disease. The V call is TRBV6-5, the J call TRBJ1-1; D unresolved. The chain's CDR3 is CASSFRAVNTEAFF. The CDR3 bases are TGTGCCAGCAGTTTCCGCGCTGTGAACACTGAAGCTTTCTTT.